These T cell receptor beta chains were read from a single sample in a study of T cells in narcolepsy. Using immunoSEQ multiplex PCR, the repertoire was profiled, and TCRdb retains in-frame clones only, with some absent. The sample includes 31,000 or so clones, 75% to 90% seen only once; the top ten take around 1.2%. The sample consisted of CD45RA- memory CD4+ T cells from PBMCs. These receptor sequences come from a human donor with narcolepsy. The CDR3 runs from the conserved cysteine through the conserved F or W. Each record gives: clone size, V gene, J gene, D gene, CDR3 protein, CDR3 DNA. A D gene is named only where the DNA matches it firmly. For some rows the clone size is stated as once, few or many, or as a class when expanded; others skip it.

>.|TRBV5-1|TRBJ2-5|TRBD2
CASSLLAGGETQYF
TGCGCCAGCAGCTTACTAGCGGGGGGAGAGACCCAGTACTTC
>.|TRBV11-2|TRBJ2-2|TRBD2
CATKFIRGGLAGELFF
TGTGCCACCAAATTCATTCGGGGGGGCCTGGCCGGGGAGCTGTTTTTT
>.|TRBV14|TRBJ2-2|.
CASSQDVGSYAGELFF
TGTGCCAGCAGCCAAGATGTGGGTAGTTATGCCGGGGAGCTGTTTTTT
>once|TRBV5-6|TRBJ1-5|TRBD1
CASSRAGGGNSNQPQHF
TGTGCCAGCAGCCGCGCAGGGGGTGGTAATAGCAATCAGCCCCAGCATTTT
>.|TRBV6-6|TRBJ2-1|.
CASSYSNPAQVESFF
TGTGCCAGCAGTTACTCGAATCCCGCCCAGGTTGAGTCGTTCTTC
>.|TRBV6-6|TRBJ1-5|.
CASGDYQPQHF
TGTGCCAGCGGGGACTATCAGCCCCAGCATTTT
>.|TRBV28|TRBJ1-5|.
CASSPTGSRQPQHF
TGTGCCAGCAGCCCCACAGGGAGTCGTCAGCCCCAGCATTTT
>once|TRBV2|TRBJ2-6|.
CASSPGGGRANVLTF
TGTGCCAGCAGCCCTGGAGGAGGAAGGGCCAACGTCCTGACTTTC
>.|TRBV9|TRBJ1-3|TRBD1
CASSAGQGGLGNTIYF
TGTGCCAGCAGCGCTGGACAGGGGGGACTTGGAAACACCATATATTTT
>.|TRBV6-5|TRBJ2-7|.
CASSWTRGEQYF
TGTGCCAGCAGTTGGACCCGGGGGGAGCAGTACTTC
>.|TRBV21-1|TRBJ2-7|.
CASGLTPDHPYEQYF
TGTGCCAGCGGGCTGACACCCGACCACCCCTACGAGCAGTACTTC
>.|TRBV7-2|TRBJ2-2|.
CASSFAGGSNTGELFF
TGTGCCAGCAGCTTCGCTGGCGGATCGAACACCGGGGAGCTGTTTTTT
>.|TRBV2|TRBJ1-4|.
CASKRPSGGTNEKLFF
TGTGCCAGCAAGCGCCCCTCAGGAGGTACTAATGAAAAACTGTTTTTT
>.|TRBV9|TRBJ2-3|.
CASSPPGLAQYF
TGTGCCAGCAGCCCACCGGGACTTGCGCAGTATTTT
>.|TRBV6-1|TRBJ2-5|.
CASSEGSRGQETQYF
TGTGCCAGCAGTGAAGGGTCCAGGGGACAAGAGACCCAGTACTTC
>.|TRBV6-1|TRBJ2-5|.
CASRQTVGPETQYF
TGTGCCAGCAGACAGACGGTGGGGCCAGAGACCCAGTACTTC
>.|TRBV7-3|TRBJ1-2|TRBD1
CASSPGQGVLGYTF
TGTGCCAGCAGCCCGGGACAGGGTGTTCTTGGCTACACCTTC
>.|TRBV4-2|TRBJ2-3|.
CASSQDRVADTQYF
TGTGCCAGCAGCCAAGATAGGGTAGCAGATACGCAGTATTTT
>few|TRBV5-1|TRBJ2-3|.
CASSLVSGAPTDTQYF
TGCGCCAGCAGCTTGGTCTCAGGGGCCCCCACAGATACGCAGTATTTT
>.|TRBV28|TRBJ1-4|.
CASSLFTPGTKELFF
TGTGCCAGCAGTTTATTTACGCCCGGGACAAAGGAACTGTTTTTT
>.|TRBV14|TRBJ2-1|.
CASSQERSGKLSVSYNEQFF
TGTGCCAGCAGCCAAGAGAGGTCGGGAAAGCTGTCGGTGTCCTACAATGAGCAGTTCTTC
>.|TRBV14|TRBJ2-1|TRBD2
CASRPTSGSYNEQFF
TGTGCCAGCAGACCCACTAGCGGCTCCTACAATGAGCAGTTCTTC
>.|TRBV28|TRBJ2-7|.
CASNSKVRFRDEQYF
TGTGCCAGCAACTCAAAGGTCCGGTTCCGGGACGAGCAGTACTTC
>.|TRBV5-1|TRBJ2-4|TRBD2
CASSLTSSGGGGVAKNIQYF
TGCGCCAGCAGCTTAACTTCCAGCGGGGGCGGTGGGGTAGCCAAAAACATTCAGTACTTC
>.|TRBV11-3|TRBJ2-1|TRBD2
CASSSHDGLALFF
TGTGCCAGCAGCTCCCATGACGGACTAGCTCTGTTCTTC
>.|TRBV5-4|TRBJ1-1|TRBD1
CASSLGGQGPWTEAFF
TGTGCCAGCAGCTTGGGGGGACAGGGGCCTTGGACTGAAGCTTTCTTT
>.|TRBV11-2|TRBJ2-7|.
CASSLDGEQYF
TGTGCCAGCAGCTTAGATGGCGAGCAGTACTTC
>.|TRBV5-6|TRBJ2-3|.
CASSPGGRVGTDTQYF
TGTGCCAGCAGCCCAGGAGGTAGGGTGGGCACAGATACGCAGTATTTT
>once|TRBV4-2|TRBJ2-1|.
CASSRLAGEGDEQFF
TGTGCCAGCAGCAGACTGGCGGGAGAGGGGGATGAGCAGTTCTTC
>.|TRBV5-6|TRBJ2-5|.
CASSLARGLQETQYF
TGTGCCAGCAGCTTGGCGCGAGGGCTCCAAGAGACCCAGTACTTC
>.|TRBV5-1|TRBJ1-1|TRBD1
CASSGQGWGNTEAFF
TGCGCCAGCAGCGGACAGGGGTGGGGGAACACTGAAGCTTTCTTT
>.|TRBV28|TRBJ1-6|.
CASKFGGDNSPLHF
TGTGCCAGCAAATTTGGCGGGGATAATTCACCCCTCCACTTT
>.|TRBV27|TRBJ1-5|.
CASRRSGDNYSNQPQHF
TGTGCCAGCAGGAGGAGTGGGGACAATTATAGCAATCAGCCCCAGCATTTT
>.|TRBV18|TRBJ1-2|.
CASSPRGTANYGYTF
TGTGCCAGCTCACCACGGGGGACGGCTAACTATGGCTACACCTTC
>.|TRBV6-5|TRBJ1-1|.
CASSRDTEAFF
TGTGCCAGCAGCCGGGACACTGAAGCTTTCTTT
>once|TRBV20-1|TRBJ2-5|.
CSARSEETQYF
TGCAGTGCTAGATCCGAAGAGACCCAGTACTTC
>.|TRBV7-8|TRBJ2-7|TRBD1
CASSPRQGATYEQYF
TGTGCCAGCAGCCCAAGACAGGGGGCCACCTACGAGCAGTACTTC
>.|TRBV5-6|TRBJ1-2|.
CASSLGRLGGNYGYTF
TGTGCCAGCAGCTTGGGGCGACTAGGGGGTAACTATGGCTACACCTTC